The T cell receptor (beta chain) described here comes from a study of regulatory T cells in long-lasting Graves disease. At the level of the study: Newly diagnosed Graves' patients had taken antithyroid drugs under 3 months.

A word on this clonotype: What it binds is not known.

Specified time point: newly diagnosed GD, antithyroid drugs for less than 3 months. PBMC-derived RNA was used for the TCR library. The CDR3 totals 14 residues. V was cut by 0 bases and J by 5 bases, with 10 bases left in between. Germline values: CDR1 ENHRY, CDR2 SYGVKD. Through Arm-PCR of CDR3 regions and iRepertoire HTBI primers, TCR beta libraries were built. In the authors' workflow: Sample data revealed under 75 TRBV and 14 TRBJ segments. TCRdb redid the calling of the multiplex PCR reads with MiXCR, one entry per CDR3 protein. In this record, the V and J calls reflect TCRdb's handling and not the investigators' own analysis. The sample has about 540,000 distinct CDR3 sequences; roughly 13% are singletons. General study points: New patients shared 800 to 1,000 public clonotypes, and persistent patients shared more, with about 2,700.

Separately, the same data were catalogued under a study of T cells in Graves' hyperthyroidism and ophthalmopathy.

This specimen was peripheral blood mononuclear cells (PBMCs), taken at new diagnosis, from a patient treated with antithyroid drugs. The chain is built from TRBV10-3 and TRBJ1-1; D ambiguous. This clonotype originated in a man aged 25 to 40 with Graves disease. The CDR3 protein is CAISESILRTEAFF. CDR3 coding DNA: TGTGCCATCAGTGAGTCGATATTGAGAACTGAAGCTTTCTTT.